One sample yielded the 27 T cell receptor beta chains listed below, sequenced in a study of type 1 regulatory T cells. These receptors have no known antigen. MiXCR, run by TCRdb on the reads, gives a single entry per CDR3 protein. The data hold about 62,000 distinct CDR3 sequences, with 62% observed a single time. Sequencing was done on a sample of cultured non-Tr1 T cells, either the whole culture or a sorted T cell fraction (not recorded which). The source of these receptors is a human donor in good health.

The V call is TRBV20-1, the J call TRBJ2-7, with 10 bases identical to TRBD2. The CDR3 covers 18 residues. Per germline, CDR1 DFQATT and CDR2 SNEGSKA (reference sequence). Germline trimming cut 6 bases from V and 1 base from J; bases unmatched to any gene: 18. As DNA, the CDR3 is TGCAGTGCCGCCCCGGCGCTAGCGGGAGCTAATTGGTCCTACGAGCAGTACTTC. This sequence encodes CSAAPALAGANWSYEQYF.

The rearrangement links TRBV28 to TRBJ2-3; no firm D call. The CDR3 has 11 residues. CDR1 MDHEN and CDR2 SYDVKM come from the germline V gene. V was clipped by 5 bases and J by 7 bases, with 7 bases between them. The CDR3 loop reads CASSTLHTQYF. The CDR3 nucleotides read TGTGCCAGCAGTACCCTACATACGCAGTATTTT.

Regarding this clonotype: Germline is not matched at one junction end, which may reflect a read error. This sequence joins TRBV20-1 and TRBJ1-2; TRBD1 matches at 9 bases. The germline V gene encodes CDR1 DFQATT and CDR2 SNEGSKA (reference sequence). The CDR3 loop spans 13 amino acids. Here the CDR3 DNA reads TGCAGTGCTAGAAGAGCACAGGGGGCGGAAGTGGCCTTC. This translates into CSARRAQGAEVAF.

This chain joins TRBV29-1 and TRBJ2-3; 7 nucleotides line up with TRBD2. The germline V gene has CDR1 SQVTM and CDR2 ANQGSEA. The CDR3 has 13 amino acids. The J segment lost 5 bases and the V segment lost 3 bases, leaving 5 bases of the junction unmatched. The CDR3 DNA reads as TGCAGCGTTGAGGCGGGGGACCTAGATACGCAGTATTTT. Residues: CSVEAGDLDTQYF.

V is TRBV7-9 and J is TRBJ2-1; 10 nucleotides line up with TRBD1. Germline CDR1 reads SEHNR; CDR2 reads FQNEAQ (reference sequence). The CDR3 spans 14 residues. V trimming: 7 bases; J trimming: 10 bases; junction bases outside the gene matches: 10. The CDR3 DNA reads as TGTGCCAGCACCAACCGGGACAGGGGTGGGGAGCAGTTCTTC. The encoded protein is CASTNRDRGGEQFF.

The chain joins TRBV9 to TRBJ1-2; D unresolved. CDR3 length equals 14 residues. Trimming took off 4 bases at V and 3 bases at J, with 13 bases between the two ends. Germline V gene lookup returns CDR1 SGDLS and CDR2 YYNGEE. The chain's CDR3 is CASSPRWVHYGYTF. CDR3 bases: TGTGCCAGCAGCCCACGGTGGGTTCACTATGGCTACACCTTC.

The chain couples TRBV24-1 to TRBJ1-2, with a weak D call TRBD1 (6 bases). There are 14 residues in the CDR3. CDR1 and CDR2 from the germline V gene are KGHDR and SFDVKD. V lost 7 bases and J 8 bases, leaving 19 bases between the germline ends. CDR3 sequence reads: CATSDRQSLGGYTF. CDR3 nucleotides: TGTGCCACCAGCGACAGGCAATCCTTGGGAGGCTACACCTTC.

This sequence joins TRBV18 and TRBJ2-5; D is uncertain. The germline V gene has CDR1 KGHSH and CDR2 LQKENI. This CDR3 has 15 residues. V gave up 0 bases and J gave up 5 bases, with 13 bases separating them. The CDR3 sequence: CASSPPTPLSETQYF. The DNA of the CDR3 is TGTGCCAGCTCACCACCCACTCCACTCTCCGAGACCCAGTACTTC.

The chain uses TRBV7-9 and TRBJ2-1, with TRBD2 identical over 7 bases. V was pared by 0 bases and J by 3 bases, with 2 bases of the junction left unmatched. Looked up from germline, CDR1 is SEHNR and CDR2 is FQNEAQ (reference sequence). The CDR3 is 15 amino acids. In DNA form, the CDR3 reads TGTGCCAGCAGCTTAGCCTCTAGCGGCTACAATGAGCAGTTCTTC. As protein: CASSLASSGYNEQFF.

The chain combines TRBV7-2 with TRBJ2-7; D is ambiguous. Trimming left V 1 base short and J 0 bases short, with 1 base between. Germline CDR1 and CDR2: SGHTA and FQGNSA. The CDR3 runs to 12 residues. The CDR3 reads CASSLVSYEQYF. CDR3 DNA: TGTGCCAGCAGCTTAGTCTCCTACGAGCAGTACTTC.

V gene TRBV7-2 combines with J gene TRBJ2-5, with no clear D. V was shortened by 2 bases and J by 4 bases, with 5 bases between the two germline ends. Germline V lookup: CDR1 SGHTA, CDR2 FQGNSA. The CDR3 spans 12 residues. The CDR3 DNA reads TGTGCCAGCAGCTTAAAAGGAGAGACCCAGTACTTC. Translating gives CASSLKGETQYF.

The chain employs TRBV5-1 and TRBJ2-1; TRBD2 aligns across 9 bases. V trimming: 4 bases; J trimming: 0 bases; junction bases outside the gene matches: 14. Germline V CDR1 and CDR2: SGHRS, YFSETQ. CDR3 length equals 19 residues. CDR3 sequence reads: CASSERTSGYLSSYNEQFF. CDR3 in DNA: TGCGCCAGCAGCGAACGCACTAGCGGGTATCTGAGCTCCTACAATGAGCAGTTCTTC. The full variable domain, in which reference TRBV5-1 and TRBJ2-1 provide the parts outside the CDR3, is KAGVTQTPRYLIKTRGQQVTLSCSPISGHRSVSWYQQTPGQGLQFLFEYFSETQRNKGNFPGRFSGRQFSNSRSEMNVSTLELGDSALYLCASSERTSGYLSSYNEQFFGPGTRLTVL.

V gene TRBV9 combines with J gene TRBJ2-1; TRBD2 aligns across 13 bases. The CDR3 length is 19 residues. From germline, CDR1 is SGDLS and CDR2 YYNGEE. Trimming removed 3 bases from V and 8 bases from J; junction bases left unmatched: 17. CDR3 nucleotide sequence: TGTGCCAGCAGCGAGTTTTCCGGGACTAGCGGGACTCTTAGCGATGAGCAGTTCTTC. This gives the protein CASSEFSGTSGTLSDEQFF.

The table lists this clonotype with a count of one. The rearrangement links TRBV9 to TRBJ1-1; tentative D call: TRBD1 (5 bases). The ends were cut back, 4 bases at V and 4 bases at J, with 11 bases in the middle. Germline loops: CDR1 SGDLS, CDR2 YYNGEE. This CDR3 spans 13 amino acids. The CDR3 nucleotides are TGTGCCAGCAGCTTCCAGGGAGGCACTGAAGCTTTCTTT. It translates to CASSFQGGTEAFF. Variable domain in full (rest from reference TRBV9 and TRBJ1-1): DSGVTQTPKHLITATGQRVTLRCSPRSGDLSVYWYQQSLDQGLQFLIQYYNGEERAKGNILERFSAQQFPDLHSELNLSSLELGDSALYFCASSFQGGTEAFFGQGTRLTVV.

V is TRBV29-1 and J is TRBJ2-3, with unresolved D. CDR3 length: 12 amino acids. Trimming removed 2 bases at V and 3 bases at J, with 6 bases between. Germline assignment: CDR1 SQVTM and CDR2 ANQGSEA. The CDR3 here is CSVESTTDTQYF. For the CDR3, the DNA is TGCAGCGTTGAAAGTACGACAGATACGCAGTATTTT.

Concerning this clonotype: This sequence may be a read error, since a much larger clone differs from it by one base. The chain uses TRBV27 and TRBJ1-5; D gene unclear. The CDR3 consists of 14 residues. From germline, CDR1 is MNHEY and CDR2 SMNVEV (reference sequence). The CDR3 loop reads CASSVLYSNQPPHF. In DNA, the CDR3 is TGTGCCAGCAGTGTACTATATAGCAATCAGCCCCCGCATTTT.

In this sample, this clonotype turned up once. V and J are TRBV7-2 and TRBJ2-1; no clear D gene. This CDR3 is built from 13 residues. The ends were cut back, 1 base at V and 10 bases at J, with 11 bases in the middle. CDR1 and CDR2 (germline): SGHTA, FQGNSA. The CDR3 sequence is CASSLGGFDEQFF. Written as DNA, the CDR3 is TGTGCCAGCAGCTTAGGGGGTTTCGACGAGCAGTTCTTC.

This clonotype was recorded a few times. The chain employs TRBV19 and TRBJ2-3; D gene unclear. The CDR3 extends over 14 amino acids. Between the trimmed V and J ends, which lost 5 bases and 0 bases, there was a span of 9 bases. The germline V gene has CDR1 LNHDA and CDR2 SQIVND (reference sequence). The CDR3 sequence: CASSRVDSTDTQYF. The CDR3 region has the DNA TGTGCCAGTAGTCGGGTTGATAGCACAGATACGCAGTATTTT. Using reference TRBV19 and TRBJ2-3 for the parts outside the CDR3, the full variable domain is DGGITQSPKYLFRKEGQNVTLSCEQNLNHDAMYWYRQDPGQGLRLIYYSQIVNDFQKGDIAEGYSVSREKKESFPLTVTSAQKNPTAFYLCASSRVDSTDTQYFGPGTRLTVL.

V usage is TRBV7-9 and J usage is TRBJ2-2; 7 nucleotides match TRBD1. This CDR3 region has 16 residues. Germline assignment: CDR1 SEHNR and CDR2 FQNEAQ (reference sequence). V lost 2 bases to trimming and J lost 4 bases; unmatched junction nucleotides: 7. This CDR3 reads CASSLRRPGGTGELFF. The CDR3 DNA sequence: TGTGCCAGCAGCTTAAGACGTCCAGGGGGCACCGGGGAGCTGTTTTTT.

The CDR3 DNA follows: TGTGCCAGTAGGCAACCCGATACAGAGACCCAGTACTTC. Protein: CASRQPDTETQYF. V usage is TRBV19 and J usage is TRBJ2-5; D is unresolved. Trimming left V 6 bases short and J 4 bases short, with 12 bases between. Germline V gene sequence: CDR1 LNHDA, CDR2 SQIVND (reference sequence). There are 13 residues in the CDR3.

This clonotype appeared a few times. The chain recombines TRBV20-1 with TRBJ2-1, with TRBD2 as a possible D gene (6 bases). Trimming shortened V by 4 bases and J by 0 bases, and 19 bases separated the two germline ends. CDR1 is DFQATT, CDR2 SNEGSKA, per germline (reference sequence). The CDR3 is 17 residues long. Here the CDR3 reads CSAKPIAEVSSYNEQFF. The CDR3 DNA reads TGCAGTGCTAAACCTATAGCGGAGGTGAGCTCCTACAATGAGCAGTTCTTC.

CDR3 nucleotides: TGTGCCAGCCACGACGACACAGATACGCAGTATTTT. It translates to CASHDDTDTQYF. J is TRBJ2-3 and V is TRBV7-2; D gene uncertain. Germline assignment: CDR1 SGHTA and CDR2 FQGNSA. This CDR3 comprises 12 residues. With 8 bases removed from V and 2 bases from J, the gap between germline ends came to 8 bases.

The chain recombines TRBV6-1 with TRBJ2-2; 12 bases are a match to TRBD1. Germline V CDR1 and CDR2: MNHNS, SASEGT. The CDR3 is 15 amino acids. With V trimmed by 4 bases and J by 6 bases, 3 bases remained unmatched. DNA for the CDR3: TGTGCCAGCAGTGCCGGGACAGGGGGCTCCGGGGAGCTGTTTTTT. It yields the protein CASSAGTGGSGELFF.

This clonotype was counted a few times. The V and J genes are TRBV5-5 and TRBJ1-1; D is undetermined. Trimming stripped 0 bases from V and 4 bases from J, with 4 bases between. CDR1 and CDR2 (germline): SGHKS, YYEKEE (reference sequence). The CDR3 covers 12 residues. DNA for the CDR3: TGTGCCAGCAGCTTGGCTTTCACTGAAGCTTTCTTT. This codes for CASSLAFTEAFF.

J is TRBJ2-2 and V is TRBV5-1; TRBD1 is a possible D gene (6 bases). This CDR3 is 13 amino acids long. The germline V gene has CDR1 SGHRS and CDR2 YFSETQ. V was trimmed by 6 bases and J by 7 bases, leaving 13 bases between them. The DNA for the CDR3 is TGCGCCAGCAACCCAACAGGGATCGGGGAGCTGTTTTTT. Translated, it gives CASNPTGIGELFF.

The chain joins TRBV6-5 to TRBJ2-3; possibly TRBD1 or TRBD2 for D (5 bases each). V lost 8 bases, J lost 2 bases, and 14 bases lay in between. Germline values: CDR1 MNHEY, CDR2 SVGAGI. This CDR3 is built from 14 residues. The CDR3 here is CASGTTGPTDTQYF. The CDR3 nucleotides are TGTGCCAGCGGGACCACGGGGCCCACAGATACGCAGTATTTT.

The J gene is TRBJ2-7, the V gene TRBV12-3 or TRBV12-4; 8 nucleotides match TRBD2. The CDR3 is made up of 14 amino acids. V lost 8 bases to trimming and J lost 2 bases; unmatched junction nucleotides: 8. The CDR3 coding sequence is TGTGCCAGCGCCTTTGGGCGGGGGGCCTACGAGCAGTACTTC. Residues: CASAFGRGAYEQYF.